Listed below are T cell receptor beta chains from one sample, sequenced in a study of a mutant IDH1 vaccine in newly diagnosed glioma. The protocol was immunoSEQ multiplex PCR, while the TCRdb copy is restricted to in-frame clones and leaves out a portion. Altogether tens of thousands of clones are present, about three quarters being singletons, with the ten largest covering approximately 8%. Their antigen targets remain unknown. The starting material was PBMCs, obtained from a glioma patient whose treatment included an IDH1 peptide vaccine. The source of these receptors is a woman between 40 and 50 years old with glioma. Some clones in this sample may be carry-over from other donors' samples. CDR3s include the opening cysteine and the closing phenylalanine or tryptophan. Fields, in order: clone size, J gene, D gene, V gene, CDR3 DNA, CDR3 protein. The D gene is left open where the match is weak. Clone size is not always given. Where it is, it says once, few, many or a class for expanded clones.

- | TRBJ1-4 | - | TRBV12-5 | TGTGCTAGTGGTCCTGGACAGTCTTTGAATGAAAAACTGTTTTTT | CASGPGQSLNEKLFF
few | TRBJ1-2 | - | TRBV7-9 | TGTGCCAGCAGCGGTCCGACAGGTCCCGACGGCTACACCTTC | CASSGPTGPDGYTF
once | TRBJ2-5 | TRBD2 | TRBV29-1 | TGCAGCGTTGAAGGGGTAGCGGGGGGGCTGGAGACCCAGTACTTC | CSVEGVAGGLETQYF
- | TRBJ2-1 | - | TRBV4-1 | TGCGCCAGCAGCCAGGGCCTGGGCCGCTCCTACAATGAGCAGTTCTTC | CASSQGLGRSYNEQFF
- | TRBJ2-7 | TRBD1 | TRBV11-2 | TGTGCCAGCAGCTTCGCGCCAGGGGGAGCCTACGAGCAGTACTTC | CASSFAPGGAYEQYF
once | TRBJ2-3 | - | TRBV4-2 | TGTGCCAGCAGCCAAAGATCAGGGATGAGCACAGATACGCAGTATTTT | CASSQRSGMSTDTQYF
- | TRBJ2-7 | TRBD2 | TRBV11-2 | TGTGCCAGCAGCTTCACGAGCGGGGTCGAGACCCGAAGGTACGAGCAGTACTTC | CASSFTSGVETRRYEQYF
- | TRBJ1-1 | - | TRBV7-8 | TGTGCCAGCAGCTTAGCTGGGTCCGGGGGCACTGAAGCTTTCTTT | CASSLAGSGGTEAFF
- | TRBJ1-1 | - | TRBV19 | TGTGCCAGTAGTATAAGCCCGGTGGTGGGGGCTTTCTTT | CASSISPVVGAFF
- | TRBJ2-7 | TRBD1 | TRBV19 | TGTGCCAGTAAGACGAGCGGGACAGGGGGCTACGAGCAGTACTTC | CASKTSGTGGYEQYF
few | TRBJ1-1 | - | TRBV4-1 | TGCGCCAGCAGCCAACTCGGACGGTTGAACACTGAAGCTTTCTTT | CASSQLGRLNTEAFF
- | TRBJ1-1 | - | TRBV13 | TGTGCCAGCAGCTTAGGCGAGCGGGGAAGGGCTGAAGCTTTCTTT | CASSLGERGRAEAFF
- | TRBJ1-5 | - | TRBV5-4 | TGTGCCACCTCTTCGTGGGGGGGTGGGGATCAGCCCCAGCATTTT | CATSSWGGGDQPQHF
- | TRBJ1-1 | - | TRBV14 | TGTGCCAGCAGCCATCCTCGCGATTGGAGACAGATGAACACTGAAGCTTTCTTT | CASSHPRDWRQMNTEAFF
- | TRBJ1-1 | - | TRBV29-1 | TGCAGCGTTTGGGGCGGGGGGAACACTGAAGCTTTCTTT | CSVWGGGNTEAFF
- | TRBJ2-7 | TRBD2 | TRBV5-1 | TGCGCCAGCAGCCGGGGGGTCTCCTACGAGCAGTACTTC | CASSRGVSYEQYF
few | TRBJ1-3 | - | TRBV30 | TGTGCCTGGAGGCAGCTACACTCTGGAAACACCATATATTTT | CAWRQLHSGNTIYF
- | TRBJ1-2 | - | TRBV7-9 | TGTGCCAGCAGCCCCCATGAAAGGGGCGGCTACACCTTC | CASSPHERGGYTF
- | TRBJ1-4 | - | TRBV27 | TGTGCCAGCAGTTTATTCCCAGACCGGTCGGAAAAACTGTTTTTT | CASSLFPDRSEKLFF
- | TRBJ2-7 | TRBD1 | TRBV7-8 | TGTGCCAGCAGCTTAGCCGGGACAGGATTGGGCGAGCAGTACTTC | CASSLAGTGLGEQYF
few | TRBJ1-1 | - | TRBV6-1 | TGTGCCAGCATCTTAAGAGGCACTGAAGCTTTCTTT | CASILRGTEAFF
- | TRBJ1-6 | - | TRBV30 | TGTGCCTGGAGTCCCCCCTCCTATAATTCACCCCTCCACTTT | CAWSPPSYNSPLHF
- | TRBJ1-6 | - | TRBV5-4 | TGTGCCAGCCCAACGGCATGCCGCCAAAGCTCCTATAATTCACCCCTCCACTTT | CASPTACRQSSYNSPLHF